A selection of T cell receptor beta chains follows, all from one sample in a study of relationships among human T cell subsets. TCRdb re-called the multiplex PCR reads with MiXCR, one entry per CDR3 protein. The repertoire holds roughly 15,000 distinct CDR3 sequences, with over 45% as singletons. Sequenced input: Tregs sorted from blood. The receptor source for this set is a man aged 40-55 years in good health. Each CDR3 is given with its conserved first and last residue. D genes are given only for firm matches. Clone sizes are given selectively: once, few, many, or a class where the clone is expanded.

CASSSTGKVTYEQYF,TGTGCCAGCAGTTCGACAGGGAAGGTAACCTACGAGCAGTACTTC,15,TRBJ2-7,TRBD1,NA,TRBV27
CASTSRGGRQETQYF,TGTGCCAGCACCTCTCGGGGGGGGCGCCAAGAGACCCAGTACTTC,15,TRBJ2-5,TRBD2,few,TRBV27
CASSFQGREKLFF,TGTGCCAGCAGCTTTCAGGGCCGTGAAAAACTGTTTTTT,13,TRBJ1-4,NA,NA,TRBV5-6
CASGTGQSSGNTIYF,TGTGCCAGCGGGACAGGTCAATCCTCTGGAAACACCATATATTTT,15,TRBJ1-3,TRBD1,NA,TRBV10-3
CASSNRGLNSPLHF,TGTGCCAGCAGTAACAGGGGGCTAAATTCACCCCTCCACTTT,14,TRBJ1-6,TRBD1,NA,TRBV6-1
CASSHRTSQYF,TGTGCCAGCAGCCACCGGACTAGTCAGTACTTC,11,TRBJ2-7,TRBD2,NA,TRBV11-2
CASSGTSSYEQYF,TGTGCCAGTAGTGGGACGTCCTCCTACGAGCAGTACTTC,13,TRBJ2-7,NA,NA,TRBV19
CASSVTGGGYGYTF,TGTGCCAGCAGCGTGACAGGGGGCGGCTATGGCTACACCTTC,14,TRBJ1-2,TRBD1,NA,TRBV9
CSAQRVQGGNQPQHF,TGCAGTGCCCAGAGAGTACAGGGCGGTAATCAGCCCCAGCATTTT,15,TRBJ1-5,NA,NA,TRBV20-1
CASSTTSGRANEQFF,TGTGCCAGCAGCACTACTAGCGGGAGGGCCAATGAGCAGTTCTTC,15,TRBJ2-1,TRBD2,NA,TRBV11-2
CASSPLGGSYTF,TGCGCCAGCAGCCCGTTGGGGGGGAGCTACACCTTC,12,TRBJ1-2,NA,NA,TRBV5-1
CASSQAGWRGVPEQFF,TGCGCCAGCAGCCAAGCGGGGTGGAGGGGTGTGCCAGAGCAGTTCTTC,16,TRBJ2-1,NA,NA,TRBV4-1
CASSFAPGQGWNEQFF,TGTGCCAGCAGCTTTGCTCCGGGACAGGGCTGGAATGAGCAGTTCTTC,16,TRBJ2-1,TRBD1,NA,TRBV7-6
CAWSVPGASGLVNEQFF,TGTGCCTGGAGTGTACCAGGGGCTAGCGGGCTAGTCAATGAGCAGTTCTTC,17,TRBJ2-1,TRBD2,NA,TRBV30
CASRLDWNPQETQYF,TGTGCCAGCAGACTCGACTGGAACCCCCAAGAGACCCAGTACTTC,15,TRBJ2-5,NA,NA,TRBV11-2